This section outlines one TCR beta chain sequence together with its context. Its antigen is not identified. The data derive from a study of T cells in pancreatic ductal adenocarcinoma. Selected pancreatic ductal adenocarcinoma patients had undergone surgery without neoadjuvant therapy. CDR3 size: 16 residues. Germline CDR1 and CDR2: KGHSH and LQKENI. V lost 2 bases and J 2 bases, leaving 14 bases between the germline ends. The assay was immunoSEQ multiplex PCR, and TCRdb's table has in-frame clones only and misses some. The sample holds more than 85,000 clones, roughly 95% seen once. Study-level points and caveats: No significant tumor-blood clonality difference; means were about 0.1 and 0.07. Tumors hold more CD45RO+ effector T cells, which may bias toward lower diversity. Compared with tumor, blood showed more total productive templates and around 8-fold more clonotypes.

Sequenced input: PBMCs. The chain combines TRBV18 with TRBJ2-3; D is possibly TRBD1 (6 bases). The sequence was obtained from a human donor with pancreatic ductal adenocarcinoma. CDR3 region: CASSPMGTSNTDTQYF. CDR3 DNA sequence: TGTGCCAGCTCACCAATGGGGACAAGCAACACAGATACGCAGTATTTT.